This record looks at one T cell receptor beta chain sequence and its context. Trimming at V came to 0 bases and at J to 0 bases, leaving 2 bases not matched to a gene. This CDR3 has 15 residues. The V gene's germline CDR1 is SGDLS and CDR2 YYNGEE. Per the original methods: Nucleated cell number was recorded as an estimate derived from reference gene primer amplification. Sequenced by immunoSEQ multiplex PCR; TCRdb stores in-frame clones only, minus some. V, J and clone size are those of that table, while D and trimming were read from the DNA. The sample carries 250,000 to 350,000 clones, approximately 84% recorded once. The entry originates in a study of blood T cell repertoires in COVID-19.

The V gene is TRBV9, the J gene TRBJ1-1; 7 bases map to TRBD1. The TCR was taken from a woman aged 18-35 years who had recovered from COVID-19. The sequenced sample was PBMCs or T cells enriched from blood (not recorded which). The CDR3 protein is CASSVEDRLNTEAFF. CDR3 bases: TGTGCCAGCAGCGTAGAGGACAGGCTGAACACTGAAGCTTTCTTT.